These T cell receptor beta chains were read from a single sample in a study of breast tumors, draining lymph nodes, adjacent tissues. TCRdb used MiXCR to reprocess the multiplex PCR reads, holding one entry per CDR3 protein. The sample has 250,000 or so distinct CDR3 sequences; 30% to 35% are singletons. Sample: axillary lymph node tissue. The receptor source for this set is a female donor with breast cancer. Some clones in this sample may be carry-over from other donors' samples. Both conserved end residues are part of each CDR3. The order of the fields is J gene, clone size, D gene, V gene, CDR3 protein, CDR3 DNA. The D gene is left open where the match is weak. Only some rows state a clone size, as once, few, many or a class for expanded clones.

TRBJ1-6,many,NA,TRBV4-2,CASSQGSGAANSPLHF,TGTGCCAGCAGCCAAGGTTCAGGGGCTGCGAATTCACCCCTCCACTTT
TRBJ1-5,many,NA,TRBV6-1,CASSGDRGGNQPQHF,TGTGCCAGCAGCGGCGACCGAGGGGGCAATCAGCCCCAGCATTTT
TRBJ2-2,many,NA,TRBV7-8,CASSHRDTGELFF,TGTGCCAGCAGTCATAGGGACACCGGGGAGCTGTTTTTT
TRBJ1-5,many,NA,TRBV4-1,CASSQVRGFDQPQHF,TGCGCCAGCAGCCAAGTCAGGGGATTTGATCAGCCCCAGCATTTT
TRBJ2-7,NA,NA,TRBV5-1,CASSLQGWDKQYF,TGCGCCAGCAGCTTACAGGGTTGGGACAAGCAGTACTTC
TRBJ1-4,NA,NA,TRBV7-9,CASSFGGTTNEKLFF,TGTGCCAGCAGCTTCGGGGGTACAACTAATGAAAAACTGTTTTTT
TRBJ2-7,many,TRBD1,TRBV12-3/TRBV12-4,CASSIDRGYEQYF,TGTGCCAGCAGCATCGACAGGGGCTACGAGCAGTACTTC
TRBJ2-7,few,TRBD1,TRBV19,CASRKREPGQGVYEQYF,TGTGCCAGTAGAAAAAGGGAACCGGGACAGGGGGTTTACGAGCAGTACTTC
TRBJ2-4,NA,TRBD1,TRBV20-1,CSNTNRGGNIQYF,TGCAGTAATACAAACAGGGGCGGAAACATTCAGTACTTC
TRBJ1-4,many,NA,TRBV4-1,CASSQGGPNEKLFF,TGCGCCAGCAGCCAAGGGGGACCTAATGAAAAACTGTTTTTT
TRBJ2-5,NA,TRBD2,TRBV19,CASSNLGRAGETQYF,TGTGCCAGTAGTAATCTGGGGAGGGCCGGTGAGACCCAGTACTTC
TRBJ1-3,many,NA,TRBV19,CASMRATIYF,TGTGCCAGTATGAGGGCCACCATATATTTT
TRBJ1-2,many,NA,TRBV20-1,CSARQGGYGYTF,TGCAGTGCTAGACAGGGAGGGTATGGCTACACCTTC
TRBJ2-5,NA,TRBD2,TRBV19,CASSIWGLAGQETQYF,TGTGCCAGTAGTATATGGGGACTAGCTGGGCAAGAGACCCAGTACTTC
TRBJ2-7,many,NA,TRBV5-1,CASSLLEIPYEQYF,TGCGCCAGCAGCTTGTTAGAGATTCCCTACGAGCAGTACTTC
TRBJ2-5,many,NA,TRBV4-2,CASSHVDRGETQYF,TGTGCCAGCAGCCACGTTGATCGGGGCGAGACCCAGTACTTC
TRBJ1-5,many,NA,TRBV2,CASGGRSNQPQHF,TGTGCCAGCGGAGGACGAAGCAATCAGCCCCAGCATTTT
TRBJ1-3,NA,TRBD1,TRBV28,CATITGGSGYTIYF,TGTGCCACCATAACAGGGGGCTCTGGCTACACCATATATTTT
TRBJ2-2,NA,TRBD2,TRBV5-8,CASSLGLAVTGELFF,TGTGCCAGCAGCTTGGGACTAGCAGTCACCGGGGAGCTGTTTTTT
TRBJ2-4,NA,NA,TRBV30,CAWSADSRQYF,TGTGCCTGGAGCGCGGACAGCCGTCAGTACTTC
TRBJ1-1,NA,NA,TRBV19,CASSIVLREAGGETEAFF,TGTGCCAGTAGTATTGTCTTAAGGGAGGCAGGCGGAGAGACTGAAGCTTTCTTT
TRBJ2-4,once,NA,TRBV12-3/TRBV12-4,CVTGQSQNIQYF,TGTGTCACCGGGCAGAGCCAAAACATTCAGTACTTC
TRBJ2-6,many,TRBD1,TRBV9,CASSGTGLGANVLTF,TGTGCCAGCAGCGGGACAGGGCTGGGGGCCAACGTCCTGACTTTC
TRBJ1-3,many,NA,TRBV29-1,CSARTGRQSSGNTIYF,TGCAGCGCCCGAACGGGACGCCAAAGTTCTGGAAACACCATATATTTT
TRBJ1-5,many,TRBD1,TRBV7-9,CASSLGTGSNQPQHF,TGTGCCAGCAGCTTAGGGACAGGGAGCAATCAGCCCCAGCATTTT
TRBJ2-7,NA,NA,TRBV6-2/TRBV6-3,CASSPLAGERDEQYF,TGTGCCAGCAGCCCACTGGCCGGGGAAAGGGACGAGCAGTACTTC
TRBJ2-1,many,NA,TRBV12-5,CASVSDSSYNEQFF,TGTGCTAGTGTTTCGGATAGCTCCTACAATGAGCAGTTCTTC
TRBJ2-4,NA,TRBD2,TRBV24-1,CATSDGSGRASARNIQYF,TGTGCCACCAGTGATGGTAGCGGGAGGGCCTCAGCCAGAAACATTCAGTACTTC
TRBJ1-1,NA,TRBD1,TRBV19,CASSISRTGARMNTEAFF,TGTGCCAGTAGTATATCTAGGACAGGGGCCCGTATGAACACTGAAGCTTTCTTT
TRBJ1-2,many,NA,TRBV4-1,CASSQDQGLNYGYTF,TGCGCCAGCAGCCAAGATCAGGGGTTAAACTATGGCTACACCTTC
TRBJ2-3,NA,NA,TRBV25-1,CASSAIGTVHTQYF,TGTGCCAGCAGTGCTATAGGAACTGTCCATACGCAGTATTTT
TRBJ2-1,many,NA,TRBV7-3,CASSLGGRGTHEQFF,TGTGCCAGCAGCTTAGGGGGGAGAGGGACACATGAGCAGTTCTTC
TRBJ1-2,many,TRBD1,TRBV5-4,CASSAPGQRNYGYTF,TGTGCCAGCAGCGCACCGGGACAGAGAAACTATGGCTACACCTTC
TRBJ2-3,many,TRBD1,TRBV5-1,CASSQTGTADTQYF,TGCGCCAGCAGCCAGACAGGGACGGCAGATACGCAGTATTTT
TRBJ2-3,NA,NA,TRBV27,CASSLSSTGADTQYF,TGTGCCAGCAGTCTCTCTTCTACTGGGGCAGATACGCAGTATTTT
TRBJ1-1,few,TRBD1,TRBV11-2,CASTGTGGRTEAFF,TGTGCCAGCACCGGGACAGGAGGAAGGACTGAAGCTTTCTTT
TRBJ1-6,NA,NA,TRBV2,CAREVRVNSPLHF,TGTGCTAGAGAGGTCCGCGTTAATTCACCCCTCCACTTT
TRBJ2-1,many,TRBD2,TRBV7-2,CASSSPGGGLYGNEQFF,TGTGCCAGCAGCTCCCCGGGGGGTGGCCTATATGGGAATGAGCAGTTCTTC
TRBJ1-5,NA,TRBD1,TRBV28,CASSPWDRRKRQPQHF,TGTGCCAGCAGTCCGTGGGACAGGAGGAAGCGTCAGCCCCAGCATTTT
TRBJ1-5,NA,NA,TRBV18,CASSRYGSNQPQHF,TGTGCCAGCTCACGGTATGGGAGCAATCAGCCCCAGCATTTT
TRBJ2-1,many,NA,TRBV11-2,CASTKDSSSRGEQFF,TGTGCCAGCACTAAGGACAGCTCCTCCCGCGGTGAGCAGTTCTTC
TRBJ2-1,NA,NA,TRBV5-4,CASSPRTTGRISSCNEQFF,TGTGCCAGCAGCCCAAGGACTACCGGGAGAATTAGCTCCTGCAATGAGCAGTTCTTC
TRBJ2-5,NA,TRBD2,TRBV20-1,CSAALAGGLGEETQYF,TGCAGTGCTGCGTTAGCGGGAGGGCTAGGGGAAGAGACCCAGTACTTC
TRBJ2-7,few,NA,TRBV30,CAASGDPRGEQYF,TGTGCCGCCTCAGGGGATCCCAGGGGCGAGCAGTACTTC
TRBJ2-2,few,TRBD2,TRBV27,CASSHGGVLNTGELFF,TGTGCCAGCAGCCACGGGGGGGTCCTGAACACCGGGGAGCTGTTTTTT
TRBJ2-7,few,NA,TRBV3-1,CASEGFGREQYF,TGTGCCAGCGAGGGGTTCGGCCGCGAGCAGTACTTC
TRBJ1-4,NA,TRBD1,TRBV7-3,CASSLAGTGKEKLFF,TGTGCCAGCAGCTTAGCCGGGACAGGCAAAGAAAAACTGTTTTTT
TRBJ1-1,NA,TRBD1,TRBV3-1,CASSQDDRATEAFF,TGTGCCAGCAGCCAAGACGACAGGGCGACTGAAGCTTTCTTT
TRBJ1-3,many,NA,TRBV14,CASSPRGPTRNTIYF,TGTGCCAGCAGCCCCAGGGGACCCACCAGAAACACCATATATTTT
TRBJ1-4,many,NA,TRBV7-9,CASSPGRPNEKLFF,TGTGCCAGCAGCCCGGGACGGCCTAATGAAAAACTGTTTTTT
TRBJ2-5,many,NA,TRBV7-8,CASSLLGRAGETQYF,TGTGCCAGCAGCTTATTGGGCAGGGCGGGAGAGACCCAGTACTTC
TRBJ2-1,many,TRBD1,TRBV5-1,CASSRSGTGVYNEQFF,TGCGCCAGCAGCAGAAGTGGGACAGGGGTTTACAATGAGCAGTTCTTC